This T cell receptor (beta chain) was identified during a study of vaccination and CD4 T cells after COVID-19. Study-level background: The post-COVID sampling time was a median about 100 days after diagnosis, ranging from 35 to 161. A CEFX pool, an HIV-1 Nef pool, or no peptide went to control cultures.

Notes on the study in general: Researchers report that a median approximately 85% of reactive clones in convalescent patients surfaced only post-vaccination.

Treatment: approximately 9-day PBMC culture with coronavirus spike peptide pools or control peptides (ViraFEST assay). Positive tests by PCR, dated March to December 2020, predated US Alpha, Beta and Delta variants. The CDR3 has 15 residues. Germline V gene sequence: CDR1 MNHEY, CDR2 SMNVEV (reference sequence). V was pared by 5 bases and J by 5 bases, with 10 bases of the junction left unmatched. With the Oncomine TCR Beta short-read assay, DNA from cultured CD4+ T cells was sequenced. TCRdb processed the PCR reads anew with MiXCR; each CDR3 protein has one entry. The data contain 8,800 or so distinct CDR3 sequences, under 35% of them seen just once; the ten biggest clones take up roughly 30%. By proportion, this clonotype is medium-sized. The antigen is unknown.

The source material was cultured CD4+ T cells from blood. This sequence joins TRBV27 and TRBJ2-5; 8 bases line up with TRBD1. This TCR came from a human donor with COVID-19. CDR3 bases: TGTGCCAGCAGTGGACAGGGCCGTGAAGGGGAGACCCAGTACTTC. Encoded protein: CASSGQGREGETQYF.